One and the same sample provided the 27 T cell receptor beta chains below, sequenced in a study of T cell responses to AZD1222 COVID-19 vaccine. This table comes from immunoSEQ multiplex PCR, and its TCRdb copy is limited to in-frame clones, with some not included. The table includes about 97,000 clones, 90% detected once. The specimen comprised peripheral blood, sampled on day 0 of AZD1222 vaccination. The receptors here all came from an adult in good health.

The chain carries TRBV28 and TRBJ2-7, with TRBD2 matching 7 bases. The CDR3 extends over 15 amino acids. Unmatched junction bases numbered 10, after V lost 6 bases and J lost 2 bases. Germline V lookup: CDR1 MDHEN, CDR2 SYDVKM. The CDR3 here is CASRRERGPAYEQYF. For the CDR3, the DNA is TGTGCCAGCAGACGGGAGCGGGGACCAGCCTACGAGCAGTACTTC.

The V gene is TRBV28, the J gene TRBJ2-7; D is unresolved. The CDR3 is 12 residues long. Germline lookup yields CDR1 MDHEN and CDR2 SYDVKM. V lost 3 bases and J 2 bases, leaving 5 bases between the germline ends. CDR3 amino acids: CASSFAAYEQYF. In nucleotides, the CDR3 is TGTGCCAGCAGTTTTGCTGCCTACGAGCAGTACTTC.

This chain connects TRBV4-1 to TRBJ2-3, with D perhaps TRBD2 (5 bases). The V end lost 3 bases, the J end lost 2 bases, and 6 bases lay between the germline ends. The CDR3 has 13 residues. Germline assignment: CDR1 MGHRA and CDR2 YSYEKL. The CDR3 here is CASSHRDTDTQYF. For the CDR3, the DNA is TGCGCCAGCAGCCACCGGGACACAGATACGCAGTATTTT.

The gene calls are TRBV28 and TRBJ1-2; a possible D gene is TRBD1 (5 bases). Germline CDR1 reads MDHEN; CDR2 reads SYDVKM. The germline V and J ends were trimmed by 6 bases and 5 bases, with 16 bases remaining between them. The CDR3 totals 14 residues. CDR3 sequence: CASSERSGTYGYTF. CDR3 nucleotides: TGTGCCAGCAGCGAACGGTCCGGGACTTATGGCTACACCTTC.

CDR3 sequence reads: CASSQEGDGYTF. CDR3 sequence (DNA): TGTGCCAGCAGCCAGGAGGGGGATGGCTACACCTTC. This rearrangement joins TRBV11-2 to TRBJ1-2; D might be TRBD1 (6 bases). The CDR3 is 12 residues long. With 5 bases removed from V and 6 bases from J, the gap between germline ends came to 10 bases. Germline V lookup: CDR1 SGHAT, CDR2 FQNNGV. Together with reference TRBV11-2 and TRBJ1-2, the CDR3 gives the full variable domain: EAGVAQSPRYKIIEKRQSVAFWCNPISGHATLYWYQQILGQGPKLLIQFQNNGVVDDSQLPKDRFSAERLKGVDSTLKIQPAKLEDSAVYLCASSQEGDGYTFGSGTRLTVV.

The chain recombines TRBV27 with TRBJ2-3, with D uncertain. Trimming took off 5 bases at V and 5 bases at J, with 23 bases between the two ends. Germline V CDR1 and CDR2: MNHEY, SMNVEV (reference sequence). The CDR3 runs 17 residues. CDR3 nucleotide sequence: TGTGCCAGCAGTAAAACGTATCCCTCAGGAACACAAGATACGCAGTATTTT. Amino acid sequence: CASSKTYPSGTQDTQYF.

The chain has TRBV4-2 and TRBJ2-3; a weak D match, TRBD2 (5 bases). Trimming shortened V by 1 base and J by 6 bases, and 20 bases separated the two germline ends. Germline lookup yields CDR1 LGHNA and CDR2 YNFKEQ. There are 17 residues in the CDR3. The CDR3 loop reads CASSQVMQDPAGDTQYF. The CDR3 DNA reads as TGTGCCAGCAGCCAAGTCATGCAAGACCCGGCGGGTGATACGCAGTATTTT.

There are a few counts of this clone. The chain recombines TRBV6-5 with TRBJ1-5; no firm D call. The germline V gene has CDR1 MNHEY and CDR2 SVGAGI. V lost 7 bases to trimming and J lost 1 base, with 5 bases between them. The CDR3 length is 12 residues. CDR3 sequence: CASNGSNQPQHF. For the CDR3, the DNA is TGTGCCAGCAACGGGAGCAATCAGCCCCAGCATTTT.

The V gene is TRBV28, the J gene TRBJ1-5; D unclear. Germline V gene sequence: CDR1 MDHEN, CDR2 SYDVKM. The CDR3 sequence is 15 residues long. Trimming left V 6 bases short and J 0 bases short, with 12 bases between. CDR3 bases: TGTGCCAGCAGCCCCGCTGCAGATAGCAATCAGCCCCAGCATTTT. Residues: CASSPAADSNQPQHF.

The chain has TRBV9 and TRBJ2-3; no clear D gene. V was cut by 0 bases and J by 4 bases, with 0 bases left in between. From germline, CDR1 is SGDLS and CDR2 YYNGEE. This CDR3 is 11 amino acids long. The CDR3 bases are TGTGCCAGCAGCGTAGCAGATACGCAGTATTTT. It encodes CASSVADTQYF.

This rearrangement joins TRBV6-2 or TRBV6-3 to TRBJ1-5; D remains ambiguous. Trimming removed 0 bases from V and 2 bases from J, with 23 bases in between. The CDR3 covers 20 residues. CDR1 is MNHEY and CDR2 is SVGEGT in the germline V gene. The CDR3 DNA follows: TGTGCCAGCAGTTACTCGATCCAGACCAACACTCCTGAGGGCAATCAGCCCCAGCATTTT. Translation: CASSYSIQTNTPEGNQPQHF.

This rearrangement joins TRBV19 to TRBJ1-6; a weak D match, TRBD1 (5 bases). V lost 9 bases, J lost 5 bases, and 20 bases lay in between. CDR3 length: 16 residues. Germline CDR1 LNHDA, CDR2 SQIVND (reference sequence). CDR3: CASNPGWGRNNSPLHF. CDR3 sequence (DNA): TGTGCCAGCAACCCGGGATGGGGACGGAATAATTCACCCCTCCACTTT.

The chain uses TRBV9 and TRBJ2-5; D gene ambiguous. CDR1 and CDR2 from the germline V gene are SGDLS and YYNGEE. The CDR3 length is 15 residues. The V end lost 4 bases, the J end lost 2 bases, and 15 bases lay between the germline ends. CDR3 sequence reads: CASSPGWVTQETQYF. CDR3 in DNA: TGTGCCAGCAGCCCCGGCTGGGTTACTCAAGAGACCCAGTACTTC.

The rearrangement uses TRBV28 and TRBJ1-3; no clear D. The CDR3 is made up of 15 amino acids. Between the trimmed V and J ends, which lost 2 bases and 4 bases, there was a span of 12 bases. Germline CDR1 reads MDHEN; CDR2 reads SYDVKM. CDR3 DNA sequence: TGTGCCAGCAGTTTAGCCGGGGTGCAAGGAAACACCATATATTTT. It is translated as CASSLAGVQGNTIYF.

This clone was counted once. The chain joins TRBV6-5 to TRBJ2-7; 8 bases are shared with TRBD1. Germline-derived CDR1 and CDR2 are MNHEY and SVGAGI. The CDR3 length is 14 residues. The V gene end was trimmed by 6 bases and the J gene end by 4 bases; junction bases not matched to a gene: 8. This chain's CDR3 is CASSLQGAGYEQYF. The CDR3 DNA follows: TGTGCCAGCAGCCTGCAGGGGGCCGGGTACGAGCAGTACTTC.

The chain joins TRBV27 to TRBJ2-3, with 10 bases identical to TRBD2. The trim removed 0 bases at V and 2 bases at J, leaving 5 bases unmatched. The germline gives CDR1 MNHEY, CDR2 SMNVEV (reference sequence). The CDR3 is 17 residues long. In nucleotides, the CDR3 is TGTGCCAGCAGTTTATCCTGGCTAGCGGGGGACACAGATACGCAGTATTTT. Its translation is CASSLSWLAGDTDTQYF.

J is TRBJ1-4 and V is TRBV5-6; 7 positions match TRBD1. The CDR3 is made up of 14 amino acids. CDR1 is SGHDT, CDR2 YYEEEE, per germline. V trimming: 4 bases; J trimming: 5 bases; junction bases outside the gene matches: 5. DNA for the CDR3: TGTGCCAGCAGCCGGCAGGGGGTAAATGAAAAACTGTTTTTT. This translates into CASSRQGVNEKLFF. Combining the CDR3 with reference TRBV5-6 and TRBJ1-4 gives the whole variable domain DAGVTQSPTHLIKTRGQQVTLRCSPKSGHDTVSWYQQALGQGPQFIFQYYEEEERQRGNFPDRFSGHQFPNYSSELNVNALLLGDSALYLCASSRQGVNEKLFFGSGTQLSVL.

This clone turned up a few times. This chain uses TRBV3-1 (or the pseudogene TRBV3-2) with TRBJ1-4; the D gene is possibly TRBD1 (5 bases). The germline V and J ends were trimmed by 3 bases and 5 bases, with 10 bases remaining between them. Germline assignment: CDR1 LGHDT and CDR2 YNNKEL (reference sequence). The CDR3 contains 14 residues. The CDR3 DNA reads TGTGCCAGCAGCCAGGGACGGAACAATGAAAAACTGTTTTTT. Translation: CASSQGRNNEKLFF.

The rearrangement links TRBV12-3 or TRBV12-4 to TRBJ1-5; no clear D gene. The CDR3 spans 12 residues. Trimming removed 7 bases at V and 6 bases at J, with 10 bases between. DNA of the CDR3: TGTGCCAGCACCCTCCCTGGTCAGCCCCAGCATTTT. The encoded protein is CASTLPGQPQHF.

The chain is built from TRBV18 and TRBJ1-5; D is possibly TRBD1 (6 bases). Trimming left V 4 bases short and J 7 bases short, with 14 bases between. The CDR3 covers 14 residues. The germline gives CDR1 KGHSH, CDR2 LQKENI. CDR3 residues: CASSQNRVGQPQHF. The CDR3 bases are TGTGCCAGCTCACAAAACAGGGTTGGGCAGCCCCAGCATTTT.

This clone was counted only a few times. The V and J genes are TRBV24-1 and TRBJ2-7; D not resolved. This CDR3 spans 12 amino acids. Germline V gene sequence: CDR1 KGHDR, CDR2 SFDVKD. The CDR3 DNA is TGTGCATCACTTCCGGGTCGCTACGAGCAGTACTTC. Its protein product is CASLPGRYEQYF.

CDR3 nucleotide sequence: TGCGCCAGCAGTGAGTCGGAGGGGCTCAACACCGGGGAGCTGTTTTTT. It yields the protein CASSESEGLNTGELFF. The V call is TRBV10-1, the J call TRBJ2-2; D might be TRBD2 (6 bases). The CDR3 length is 16 residues. V dropped 0 bases and J dropped 2 bases, with 10 bases sitting between them. Looked up from germline, CDR1 is WNHNN and CDR2 is SYGVQD (reference sequence).

The CDR3 spells CASSPSYYGYTF. The CDR3 region has the DNA TGTGCCAGCAGCCCGTCCTACTATGGCTACACCTTC. This chain connects TRBV5-5 to TRBJ1-2; D is ambiguous. The CDR3 totals 12 residues. CDR1 and CDR2 (germline): SGHKS, YYEKEE (reference sequence). The V gene lost 4 bases and the J gene lost 3 bases, with 7 bases spanning the gap.

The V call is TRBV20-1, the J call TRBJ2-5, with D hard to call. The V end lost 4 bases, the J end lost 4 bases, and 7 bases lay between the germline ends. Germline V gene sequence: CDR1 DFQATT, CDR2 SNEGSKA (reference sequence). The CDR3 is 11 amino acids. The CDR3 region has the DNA TGCAGTGCTAAGGTCGCAGAGACCCAGTACTTC. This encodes CSAKVAETQYF.

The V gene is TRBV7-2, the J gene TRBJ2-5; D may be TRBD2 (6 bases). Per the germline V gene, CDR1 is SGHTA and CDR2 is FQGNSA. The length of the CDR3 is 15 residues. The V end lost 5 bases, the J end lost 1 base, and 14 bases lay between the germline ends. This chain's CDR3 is CASSLSSGLQETQYF. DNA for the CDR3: TGTGCCAGCAGCCTAAGTAGCGGACTCCAAGAGACCCAGTACTTC.

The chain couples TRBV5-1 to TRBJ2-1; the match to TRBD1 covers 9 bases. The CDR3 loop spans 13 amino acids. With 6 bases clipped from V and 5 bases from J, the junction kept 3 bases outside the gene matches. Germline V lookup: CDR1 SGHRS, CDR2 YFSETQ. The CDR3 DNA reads TGCGCCAGCAAACAGGGGGCTAACAATGAGCAGTTCTTC. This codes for CASKQGANNEQFF.

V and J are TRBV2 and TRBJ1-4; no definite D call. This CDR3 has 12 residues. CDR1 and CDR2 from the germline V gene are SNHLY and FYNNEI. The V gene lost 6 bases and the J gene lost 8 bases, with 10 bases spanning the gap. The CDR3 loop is CASRALEEKLFF. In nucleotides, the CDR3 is TGTGCCAGCAGGGCACTAGAAGAAAAACTGTTTTTT.